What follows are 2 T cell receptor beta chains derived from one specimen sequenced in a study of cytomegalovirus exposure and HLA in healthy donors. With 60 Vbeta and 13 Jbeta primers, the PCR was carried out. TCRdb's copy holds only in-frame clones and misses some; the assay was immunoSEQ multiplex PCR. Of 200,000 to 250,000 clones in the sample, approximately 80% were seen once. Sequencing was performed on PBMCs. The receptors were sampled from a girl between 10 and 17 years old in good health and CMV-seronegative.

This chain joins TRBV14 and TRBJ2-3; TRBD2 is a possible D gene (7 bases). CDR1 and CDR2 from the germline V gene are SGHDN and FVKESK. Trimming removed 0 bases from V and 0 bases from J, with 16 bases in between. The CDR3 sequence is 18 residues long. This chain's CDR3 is CASSQDSGGSPSTDTQYF. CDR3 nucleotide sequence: TGTGCCAGCAGCCAAGATTCGGGGGGCAGCCCTAGCACAGATACGCAGTATTTT.

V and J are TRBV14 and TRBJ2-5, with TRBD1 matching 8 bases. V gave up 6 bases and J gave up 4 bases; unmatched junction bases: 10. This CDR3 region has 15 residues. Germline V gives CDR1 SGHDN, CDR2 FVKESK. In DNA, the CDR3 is TGTGCCAGCAGTCTTGGACAGGGCGGACGAGAGACCCAGTACTTC. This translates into CASSLGQGGRETQYF.